These T cell receptor beta chains were read from a single sample in a study of T cells in Graves' hyperthyroidism and ophthalmopathy. Using its own MiXCR run on the multiplex PCR reads, TCRdb lists one record per CDR3 protein. The sample includes hundreds of thousands of distinct CDR3 sequences, approximately 14% of them seen just once. Sequenced sample: blood. Every receptor here comes from a middle-aged woman with Graves' ophthalmopathy. Both conserved end residues are part of each CDR3. The D gene is left open where the match is weak.

D gene	V gene	CDR3 protein
TRBD2	TRBV27	CASSEPRGASYEQYF
NA	TRBV29-1	CSVKGDDTLKNIQYF
TRBD2	TRBV20-1	CSARDRSSGDIQYF
NA	TRBV6-1	CASSHPNQPQHF
NA	TRBV30	CAWRQGLGSPLHF
NA	TRBV20-1	CSARASRTVDGYTF
NA	TRBV7-3	CASSPTGAVTEAFF
NA	TRBV2	CASTMAGTEAFF
TRBD1	TRBV20-1	CSASPGTGVSNQPQHF
TRBD1	TRBV7-2	CASSRGQGGEQETQYF
NA	TRBV7-9	CASSFGQLGTEAFF
TRBD1	TRBV25-1	CASSAGGSDYGYTF